This is a list of T cell receptor beta chains from one sample in a study of response to subunit inactivated influenza vaccine. Each CDR3 protein is one row after TCRdb ran MiXCR on the RT-PCR reads. Among fewer than 700,000 distinct CDR3 sequences, over 10% were seen once, and the ten largest hold around 13%. The sequencing used PBMCs from blood, collected 45 days after vaccination. Receptors originate from a man in his fifties or sixties who received an inactivated influenza vaccine. Each CDR3 is given with its conserved first and last residue. The D gene is left open where the match is weak. Not every row has a clone size; where given, it reads once, few, many or a size class.

TRBV11-1	TRBJ1-4	.	.	TGTGCCAGCAGCCTAAAGTCCTTCACACGTAATCACTATAATGAAAAACTGTTTTTT	CASSLKSFTRNHYNEKLFF
TRBV20-1	TRBJ2-7	.	TRBD1	TGCAGTGCTAGAGAGACAGGGTTCCACGAGCAGTACTTC	CSARETGFHEQYF
TRBV7-2	TRBJ2-7	many	TRBD1	TGTGCCAGCAGCGTCCAGGGACAGAACTCCTACGAGCAGTACTTC	CASSVQGQNSYEQYF
TRBV5-5	TRBJ1-1	few	.	TGTGCCAGCAGCTTTGGGAGGGGCTCGATGAACACTGAAGCTTTCTTT	CASSFGRGSMNTEAFF
TRBV7-9	TRBJ1-1	many	.	TGTGCCACCAGTCGGGAGACTGAAGCTTTCTTT	CATSRETEAFF
TRBV27	TRBJ2-2	few	.	TGTGCCAGCAGTTTATCCGCCCACCGGACCGGGGAGCTGTTTTTT	CASSLSAHRTGELFF
TRBV29-1	TRBJ2-2	.	TRBD1	TGCAGTGCGCAGGGACAGGGAGCCGGGGAGCTGTTTTTT	CSAQGQGAGELFF
TRBV7-9	TRBJ2-5	few	TRBD1	TGTGCCAGCAGCCCCAGGACAGGGAAAGAGACCCAGTACTTC	CASSPRTGKETQYF
TRBV20-1	TRBJ2-7	.	.	TGCAGTGCTGCTCAGGGGAGGGCGTCCTACGAGCAGTACTTC	CSAAQGRASYEQYF
TRBV30	TRBJ1-1	few	.	TGTGCCTGGAGACGGGAGGAAACTGAAGCTTTCTTT	CAWRREETEAFF
TRBV5-1	TRBJ1-2	many	.	TGCGCCAGCAGCTCAGGGTACGAGGGCTATGGCTACACCTTC	CASSSGYEGYGYTF
TRBV20-1	TRBJ2-5	few	TRBD2	TGCAGTGCTAGAGGGCAGCCGGGACTACCGAGAGAGACCCAGTACTTC	CSARGQPGLPRETQYF
TRBV10-3	TRBJ1-2	many	TRBD1	TGTGCCATCAGTCCGGGACAGGGGAACTATGGCTACACCTTC	CAISPGQGNYGYTF
TRBV29-1	TRBJ2-7	many	TRBD2	TGCAGCGCCGGGACTAGCGGCTACGAGCAGTACTTC	CSAGTSGYEQYF
TRBV5-5	TRBJ2-2	few	.	TGTGCCAGCAGCTTGGGGCCCTATGAGGCATCCGGGGAGCTGTTTTTT	CASSLGPYEASGELFF
TRBV20-1	TRBJ2-5	.	.	TGCAGTGCTGGGGACCTAGAGGAGACCCAGTACTTC	CSAGDLEETQYF
TRBV2	TRBJ2-7	few	.	TGTGCCAGCAGTGCCGAGAGCCTCCTAGGTGAGCAGTACTTC	CASSAESLLGEQYF
TRBV20-1	TRBJ2-3	.	.	TGCAGTGCCCGTGAAGGGGTTTTCGCAGATACGCAGTATTTT	CSAREGVFADTQYF
TRBV5-1	TRBJ2-7	.	.	TGCGCCAGCAGCTTGGGGTGGGGGCATCAGGACTACGAGCAGTACTTC	CASSLGWGHQDYEQYF
TRBV20-1	TRBJ2-1	few	.	TGCAGTGCTAGAGTCGGGAGAGGTAATGAGCAGTTCTTC	CSARVGRGNEQFF
TRBV7-6	TRBJ2-3	.	.	TGTGCCAGCAGCTTAGCGACAGCCGCCACAGATACGCAGTATTTT	CASSLATAATDTQYF
TRBV4-1	TRBJ2-1	few	.	TGCGCCAGCAGCCAAGAGCTTAGCGGATCCTACAATGAGCAGTTCTTC	CASSQELSGSYNEQFF
TRBV19	TRBJ2-3	.	TRBD1	TGTGCCAGTAGTCGTCTCCGGGACAGGGTTACAGATACGCAGTATTTT	CASSRLRDRVTDTQYF
TRBV28	TRBJ1-2	few	.	TGTGCCAGCAGACCATGGGGTATCAATGGCTACACCTTC	CASRPWGINGYTF
TRBV6-2/TRBV6-3	TRBJ2-1	few	.	TGTGCCAGCAGATTTATTGAATCCTACAATGAGCAGTTCTTC	CASRFIESYNEQFF
TRBV20-1	TRBJ2-3	many	.	TGCAGTGCTATCCCAACCACAGGGAAGGGAAGCACAGATACGCAGTATTTT	CSAIPTTGKGSTDTQYF
TRBV5-1	TRBJ2-1	.	TRBD1	TGCGCCAGCAGCTACGGGACAGGGGATACTGAGCAGTTCTTC	CASSYGTGDTEQFF
TRBV5-6	TRBJ2-7	.	TRBD1	TGTGCCAGCAGTCGGGACAGTTCCTACGTGCAGTACTTC	CASSRDSSYVQYF
TRBV6-1	TRBJ2-3	many	TRBD2	TGTGCCAGCAGGACCGGGACTAGCGGGTCAGATACGCAGTATTTT	CASRTGTSGSDTQYF
TRBV20-1	TRBJ2-4	many	TRBD1	TGCAGTGCTACCGGACCCCGGGACAGAGCAGCCAAAAACATTCAGTACTTC	CSATGPRDRAAKNIQYF
TRBV7-2	TRBJ2-5	few	TRBD2	TGTGCCAGCAGCCCCAATACACTAGCGGGGGTCGAGACCCAGTACTTC	CASSPNTLAGVETQYF
TRBV11-2	TRBJ2-3	few	.	TGTGCCAGCAGCTTAGTGGGGACACCCACAGATACGCAGTATTTT	CASSLVGTPTDTQYF
TRBV12-3/TRBV12-4	TRBJ2-4	.	.	TGTGCCAGCAGTCCCTCCTTGGGGGTACGGGCCAAAAACATTCAGTACTTC	CASSPSLGVRAKNIQYF
TRBV7-9	TRBJ2-1	few	TRBD2	TGTGCCAGCAGCCAGCTAGCGGGGGGGCCCGTGGATGAGCAGTTCTTC	CASSQLAGGPVDEQFF
TRBV12-3/TRBV12-4	TRBJ2-7	.	.	TGTGCCAGCAGTTTTTATCAGTCCGGAACCCACGAGCAGTACTTC	CASSFYQSGTHEQYF
TRBV18	TRBJ2-7	.	TRBD2	TGTGCCAGCTCACCACTAGCGGGGGTTACCGAGCAGTACTTC	CASSPLAGVTEQYF
TRBV28	TRBJ2-2	.	TRBD2	TGTGCCGCGTCACGGGGGGGGCCAGCGAACACCGGGGAGCTGTTTTTT	CAASRGGPANTGELFF
TRBV7-9	TRBJ2-1	.	TRBD1	TGTGCCAGCAGCTTAGCGCCTAGGGGGCCGGAGTTCTTC	CASSLAPRGPEFF
TRBV7-8	TRBJ2-4	once	TRBD1	TGTGCCAGCAGCTTAGACGGGACAGGGGATGGCATTCAGTACTTC	CASSLDGTGDGIQYF
TRBV6-5	TRBJ2-2	.	.	TGTGCCAGCAGTTACTCGCCGGGGACCGGGGAGCTGTTTTTT	CASSYSPGTGELFF
TRBV18	TRBJ1-1	.	.	TGTGCCAGCTCACCTGTGCCGAACACTGAAGCTTTCTTT	CASSPVPNTEAFF
TRBV5-1	TRBJ2-6	.	TRBD1	TGCGCCAGCAGCCCAAGGACAGGGGGCGCTGGGGCCAACGTCCTGACTTTC	CASSPRTGGAGANVLTF
TRBV6-1	TRBJ2-1	many	TRBD2	TGTGCCAGCAGCCCACTAGCGGGGGTTGAGCAGTTCTTC	CASSPLAGVEQFF
TRBV18	TRBJ2-5	.	TRBD1	TGTGCCAGCTCACAAAGGACAGGGGTGGGAGAGACCCAGTACTTC	CASSQRTGVGETQYF
TRBV5-1	TRBJ2-7	.	.	TGCGCCAGCAGCGGGACCGGGACGGTCTCCTACGAGCAGTACTTC	CASSGTGTVSYEQYF
TRBV29-1	TRBJ2-5	.	.	TGCAGCGTTGAGGCCCAGCGGAGAGAGACCCAGTACTTC	CSVEAQRRETQYF
TRBV6-4	TRBJ2-3	many	.	TGTGCCAGCAGCCGAGACAGTTACCCCACAGATACGCAGTATTTT	CASSRDSYPTDTQYF
TRBV20-1	TRBJ1-5	.	.	TGCAGTGCTAGAGATTGGTCCCTAAGTCAGCCCCAGCATTTT	CSARDWSLSQPQHF
TRBV29-1	TRBJ1-1	few	.	TGCAGCGCCACCGGGACTGGTGCTTTCTTT	CSATGTGAFF
TRBV3-1	TRBJ2-7	.	.	TGTGCCAGCAGCCAAGGGACACGGGGCTCCTACGAGCAGTACTTC	CASSQGTRGSYEQYF
TRBV5-5	TRBJ2-3	few	.	TGTGCCAGCAGCTTGGCACAGGAAGGCACAGATACGCAGTATTTT	CASSLAQEGTDTQYF
TRBV6-5	TRBJ2-5	.	.	TGTGCCAGCAGTTACTCCCGTCGGGGAAGGGAGACCCAGTACTTC	CASSYSRRGRETQYF
TRBV12-3/TRBV12-4	TRBJ2-2	few	TRBD1	TGTGCCAGCAGCGACAGGGTCGGCACCGGGGAGCTGTTTTTT	CASSDRVGTGELFF
TRBV28	TRBJ1-4	few	TRBD1	TGTGCCAGCAGTTTATCTTCCGGGACAGGGGGTGAAAAACTGTTTTTT	CASSLSSGTGGEKLFF
TRBV6-5	TRBJ2-7	few	TRBD1	TGTGCCAGCAGTTACCGGACAGGATATTCCTACGAGCAGTACTTC	CASSYRTGYSYEQYF